These 32 T cell receptor beta chains were sequenced from one sample in a study of cytomegalovirus exposure and HLA in healthy donors (dated by TCRdb to 2015 to 2018). Library preparation was by the immunoSEQ multiplex PCR assay. Imported from immuneACCESS, the table was reduced by TCRdb to in-frame sequences with V and J called. These copies leave out some clones; in studies compared against another copy, an unresolved V gene accounts for under half, and the cause of the remainder is not known. A total of about 220,000 clones appear in this sample, 90% to 95% of them only once. The top ten clones comprise roughly 1% of the sample. The sequenced sample was PBMCs. Source of these receptors: a woman aged 18 to 35 in good health and CMV-seronegative.

The genes are TRBV5-4 and TRBJ2-5, with TRBD1 matching over 7 bases. Trimming at V came to 2 bases and at J to 2 bases, leaving 12 bases not matched to a gene. Looked up from germline, CDR1 is SGHNT and CDR2 is YYREEE (reference sequence). The CDR3 is 17 residues long. In DNA form, the CDR3 reads TGTGCCAGCAGCTTTCAAATTAGGGCAGGGGGACAAGAGACCCAGTACTTC. It yields the protein CASSFQIRAGGQETQYF.

The chain employs TRBV28 and TRBJ2-7; D unclear. This CDR3 contains 14 residues. Per the germline V gene, CDR1 is MDHEN and CDR2 is SYDVKM. Trimming stripped 1 base from V and 3 bases from J, with 10 bases between. The CDR3 here is CASSLSGQHYEQYF. The CDR3 bases are TGTGCCAGCAGTTTATCAGGCCAGCACTACGAGCAGTACTTC. Drawing the rest from reference TRBV28 and TRBJ2-7, the complete variable domain is DVKVTQSSRYLVKRTGEKVFLECVQDMDHENMFWYRQDPGLGLRLIYFSYDVKMKEKGDIPEGYSVSREKKERFSLILESASTNQTSMYLCASSLSGQHYEQYFGPGTRLTVT.

This clone was counted between two and nine times. The rearrangement uses TRBV7-9 and TRBJ1-1, with a weak D call TRBD1 (6 bases). V lost 8 bases and J lost 0, with 10 bases in between. CDR1 is SEHNR, CDR2 FQNEAQ, per germline (reference sequence). The CDR3 has 13 amino acids. The CDR3 DNA is TGTGCCAGCGGAACAGGGTTGAACACTGAAGCTTTCTTT. It is translated as CASGTGLNTEAFF.

The V gene is TRBV5-1, the J gene TRBJ1-1; D gene uncertain. V lost 4 bases to trimming and J lost 1 base, with 11 bases between them. Germline values: CDR1 SGHRS, CDR2 YFSETQ. The CDR3 runs to 14 residues. This CDR3 reads CASSVEGTNTEAFF. The CDR3 coding sequence is TGCGCCAGCAGCGTCGAGGGTACGAACACTGAAGCTTTCTTT.

The chain has TRBV5-1 and TRBJ2-7, with 7 nucleotides matching TRBD1. The CDR3 runs 15 residues. Germline V gene sequence: CDR1 SGHRS, CDR2 YFSETQ. The V gene end was trimmed by 3 bases and the J gene end by 2 bases; junction bases not matched to a gene: 8. CDR3 coding DNA: TGCGCCAGCAGCTGGCATACAGGGGCCCCCTACGAGCAGTACTTC. Translating gives CASSWHTGAPYEQYF.

This chain connects TRBV5-1 to TRBJ1-1, with D uncertain. This CDR3 has 16 residues. V was shortened by 4 bases and J by 4 bases, with 20 bases between the two germline ends. CDR1 SGHRS and CDR2 YFSETQ come from the germline V gene. The CDR3 DNA reads TGCGCCAGCAGCCTCCGGGTAGAGGGAGGTGGCACTGAAGCTTTCTTT. It specifies CASSLRVEGGGTEAFF.

V is TRBV4-1 and J is TRBJ2-7; tentative D call: TRBD2 (6 bases). This CDR3 is 16 amino acids long. CDR1 is MGHRA, CDR2 YSYEKL, per germline. The germline V and J ends were trimmed by 0 bases and 2 bases, with 14 bases remaining between them. CDR3 DNA: TGCGCCAGCAGCCAAGACACGGGACTTATCGCCTACGAGCAGTACTTC. Residues: CASSQDTGLIAYEQYF.

V and J are TRBV7-2 and TRBJ1-1; D is unresolved. From germline, CDR1 is SGHTA and CDR2 FQGNSA. There are 17 residues in the CDR3. Trimming left V 4 bases short and J 1 base short, with 19 bases between. This chain's CDR3 is CASSSAANPYRNTEAFF. The CDR3 nucleotides read TGTGCCAGCAGCTCGGCGGCCAATCCTTATCGGAACACTGAAGCTTTCTTT.

The V gene is TRBV11-3, the J gene TRBJ1-2, with a possible D match to TRBD1 (6 bases). The V end lost 5 bases, the J end lost 4 bases, and 14 bases lay between the germline ends. Germline V lookup: CDR1 SGHNT, CDR2 YENEEA. The CDR3 has 14 amino acids. CDR3 sequence reads: CASSISDRIYGYTF. As DNA, the CDR3 is TGTGCCAGCAGCATCTCGGACAGAATCTATGGCTACACCTTC. The entire variable domain, with the rest obtained from reference TRBV11-3 and TRBJ1-2, is as follows: EAGVVQSPRYKIIEKKQPVAFWCNPISGHNTLYWYLQNLGQGPELLIRYENEEAVDDSQLPKDRFSAERLKGVDSTLKIQPAELGDSAVYLCASSISDRIYGYTFGSGTRLTVV.

The chain combines TRBV6-5 with TRBJ2-1; 7 bases agree with TRBD2. Trimming took 5 bases from V and 4 from J; bases not matched to a gene: 8. Looked up from germline, CDR1 is MNHEY and CDR2 is SVGAGI. There are 15 residues in the CDR3. The CDR3 loop is CASSPEERDYNEQFF. DNA for the CDR3: TGTGCCAGCAGTCCCGAGGAGCGGGATTACAATGAGCAGTTCTTC.

The rearrangement uses TRBV5-4 and TRBJ2-7; weak D call: TRBD1 (6 bases). Trimming removed 4 bases at V and 2 bases at J, with 16 bases between. The CDR3 sequence is 15 residues long. CDR1 and CDR2 (germline): SGHNT, YYREEE (reference sequence). CDR3 bases: TGTGCCAGCAGCCCAGGACAGCTGGGAACCTACGAGCAGTACTTC. Translation: CASSPGQLGTYEQYF.

The chain combines TRBV5-1 with TRBJ2-1; D may be TRBD2 (5 bases). This CDR3 spans 15 amino acids. Germline V CDR1 and CDR2: SGHRS, YFSETQ. V dropped 0 bases and J dropped 5 bases, with 12 bases sitting between them. CDR3: CASSLEVGANNEQFF. The DNA of the CDR3 is TGCGCCAGCAGCTTGGAAGTGGGAGCAAACAATGAGCAGTTCTTC. The whole variable domain, remainder taken from reference TRBV5-1 and TRBJ2-1, is KAGVTQTPRYLIKTRGQQVTLSCSPISGHRSVSWYQQTPGQGLQFLFEYFSETQRNKGNFPGRFSGRQFSNSRSEMNVSTLELGDSALYLCASSLEVGANNEQFFGPGTRLTVL.

This chain connects TRBV15 to TRBJ2-1; 9 bases map to TRBD2. This CDR3 is 15 amino acids long. J lost 12 bases, V lost 0 bases, and 9 bases had no gene match. Germline V gives CDR1 LNHNV, CDR2 YYDKDF (reference sequence). CDR3 DNA sequence: TGTGCCACCAGCAGAGATGGCACAGCGGGAGGAGGGCAGTTCTTC. This encodes CATSRDGTAGGGQFF.

This rearrangement joins TRBV6-1 to TRBJ1-3; D is unresolved. This CDR3 spans 14 amino acids. Trimming cost V 6 bases and J 8 bases, with 17 bases left between them. Germline CDR1 is MNHNS and CDR2 is SASEGT. CDR3 sequence: CASSFEATVDTIYF. CDR3 DNA: TGTGCCAGCAGCTTCGAAGCCACCGTCGACACCATATATTTT.

V gene TRBV28 combines with J gene TRBJ1-2, with D possibly matching TRBD1 (6 bases). The V end was cut by 2 bases, the J end by 1 base, with 23 bases between. This CDR3 has 19 amino acids. Germline V gives CDR1 MDHEN, CDR2 SYDVKM. CDR3 coding DNA: TGTGCCAGCAGTTTAGGCGGGGGGCAGGCGCTAATAATTAACTATGGCTACACCTTC. Translating gives CASSLGGGQALIINYGYTF.

This chain joins TRBV6-4 and TRBJ2-1; no clear D. Germline V gene sequence: CDR1 MRHNA, CDR2 SNTAGT. Trimming removed 0 bases from V and 10 bases from J, with 16 bases in between. This CDR3 region has 15 residues. Here the CDR3 DNA reads TGTGCCAGCAGTGACTCGAGTCCCCCAACCAGGGAGCAGTTCTTC. Its protein product is CASSDSSPPTREQFF.

The rearrangement links TRBV6-5 to TRBJ2-5; TRBD2 agrees at 10 bases. The CDR3 is 16 residues long. The germline V gene encodes CDR1 MNHEY and CDR2 SVGAGI. V lost 0 bases, J lost 3 bases, and 4 bases stayed unmatched. The DNA of the CDR3 is TGTGCCAGCAGTTACTCCGGGACTAGCGTGGAAGAGACCCAGTACTTC. Its protein product is CASSYSGTSVEETQYF.

The genes are TRBV7-2 and TRBJ2-1; perhaps TRBD2 as D (5 bases). V lost 2 bases to trimming and J lost 3 bases, with 14 bases between them. The CDR3 contains 16 residues. Germline V gene lookup returns CDR1 SGHTA and CDR2 FQGNSA. The CDR3 DNA reads as TGTGCCAGCAGCTTAAGTGTGGGAGTGTTCTACAATGAGCAGTTCTTC. Protein sequence: CASSLSVGVFYNEQFF.

The chain is built from TRBV19 and TRBJ1-2; possibly TRBD1 for D (6 bases). The CDR3 has 15 residues. Between the trimmed V and J ends, which lost 8 bases and 6 bases, there was a span of 22 bases. The germline V gene has CDR1 LNHDA and CDR2 SQIVND (reference sequence). The CDR3 sequence: CASLRGGRQENGYTF. The CDR3 region has the DNA TGTGCCAGTCTTAGGGGGGGGCGCCAAGAAAATGGCTACACCTTC. The full variable domain, rest sourced from reference TRBV19 and TRBJ1-2, is DGGITQSPKYLFRKEGQNVTLSCEQNLNHDAMYWYRQDPGQGLRLIYYSQIVNDFQKGDIAEGYSVSREKKESFPLTVTSAQKNPTAFYLCASLRGGRQENGYTFGSGTRLTVV.

The chain carries TRBV10-3 and TRBJ2-7, with 7 bases fitting TRBD1. This CDR3 contains 13 residues. Germline V gene data show CDR1 as ENHRY and CDR2 as SYGVKD. Trimming removed 4 bases from V and 2 bases from J; junction bases left unmatched: 2. CDR3 DNA: TGTGCCATCAGTGGGACAGGTACCTACGAGCAGTACTTC. Amino acid sequence: CAISGTGTYEQYF.

The chain is built from TRBV7-9 and TRBJ1-2; unclear D gene. Per germline, CDR1 SEHNR and CDR2 FQNEAQ (reference sequence). The CDR3 runs 14 residues. V lost 3 bases to trimming and J lost 4 bases, with 12 bases between them. CDR3 bases: TGTGCCAGCAGCTTCCAAGGAGAGGGCTATGGCTACACCTTC. This gives the protein CASSFQGEGYGYTF.

This clone has a single count. The V gene is TRBV5-4, the J gene TRBJ2-1, with TRBD2 matching over 8 bases. The CDR3 is 15 amino acids. Germline V gene data show CDR1 as SGHNT and CDR2 as YYREEE (reference sequence). Losses at the gene ends were 4 bases for V and 9 bases for J; bases not matched to a gene: 12. In nucleotides, the CDR3 is TGTGCCAGCAGCCACTTTGGACTAGCCTTGGGTGAGCAGTTCTTC. Protein product: CASSHFGLALGEQFF.

The V gene is TRBV4-2, the J gene TRBJ1-2; TRBD1 agrees at 7 bases. With V trimmed by 0 bases and J by 3 bases, 4 bases remained unmatched. In germline, CDR1 is LGHNA, CDR2 YNFKEQ. This CDR3 contains 15 residues. The CDR3, as DNA: TGTGCCAGCAGCCAAGATATGACAGGGTACTATGGCTACACCTTC. Its protein is CASSQDMTGYYGYTF.

The chain uses TRBV18 and TRBJ1-5, with TRBD1 matching 9 bases. The length of the CDR3 is 15 residues. CDR1 is KGHSH, CDR2 LQKENI, per germline. V was pared by 3 bases and J by 1 base, with 1 base of the junction left unmatched. The CDR3 here is CASSPGQGSNQPQHF. As DNA, the CDR3 is TGTGCCAGCTCACCGGGACAGGGCAGCAATCAGCCCCAGCATTTT. Looking up the rest from reference TRBV18 and TRBJ1-5 gives the full variable domain: NAGVMQNPRHLVRRRGQEARLRCSPMKGHSHVYWYRQLPEEGLKFMVYLQKENIIDESGMPKERFSAEFPKEGPSILRIQQVVRGDSAAYFCASSPGQGSNQPQHFGDGTRLSIL.

The V gene is TRBV10-1, the J gene TRBJ2-7; D possibly corresponds to TRBD1 (6 bases). The germline V and J ends were trimmed by 0 bases and 1 base, with 10 bases remaining between them. The CDR3 contains 15 residues. The V gene's germline CDR1 is WNHNN and CDR2 SYGVQD (reference sequence). The CDR3, as DNA: TGCGCCAGCAGTGAGTCTGAGACAGGATCCTACGAGCAGTACTTC. It specifies CASSESETGSYEQYF.

This sequence joins TRBV10-1 and TRBJ2-2, with 10 bases matching TRBD1. V shed 6 bases, J shed 5 bases, and the junction held 6 bases outside the gene matches. The CDR3 is made up of 15 amino acids. CDR1 is WNHNN and CDR2 is SYGVQD in the germline V gene (reference sequence). The CDR3: CASRKGTGETGELFF. CDR3 bases: TGCGCCAGCAGAAAAGGGACAGGGGAAACCGGGGAGCTGTTTTTT.

DNA for the CDR3: TGTGCCAGCTCACCGCAGTCCCCTGAAGCTTTCTTT. Amino acid sequence: CASSPQSPEAFF. V usage is TRBV18 and J usage is TRBJ1-1; D is ambiguous. CDR1 is KGHSH and CDR2 is LQKENI in the germline V gene. The length of the CDR3 is 12 residues. Trimming pared 3 bases from V and 6 bases from J, leaving 8 bases between.

The chain joins TRBV5-8 to TRBJ2-1; D is undetermined. The V end lost 3 bases, the J end lost 6 bases, and 16 bases lay between the germline ends. This CDR3 has 15 residues. Per germline, CDR1 SGHTS and CDR2 YDEGEE. The CDR3 bases are TGTGCCAGCAGCTCGCTGCGCGATACTCTCAATGAGCAGTTCTTC. Protein sequence: CASSSLRDTLNEQFF.

The chain couples TRBV5-1 to TRBJ1-4; D is ambiguous. Trimming left V 7 bases short and J 0 bases short, with 13 bases between. CDR1 and CDR2 (germline): SGHRS, YFSETQ. The CDR3 runs to 15 residues. CDR3 in amino acids: CASLLSPATNEKLFF. As DNA, the CDR3 is TGCGCCAGCCTCCTAAGTCCCGCAACTAATGAAAAACTGTTTTTT.

CDR3 bases: TGCGCCAGCAGCAGACAGGGGGGGGTCGGGGAGCTGTTTTTT. This gives the protein CASSRQGGVGELFF. The V gene is TRBV10-2, the J gene TRBJ2-2; TRBD1 aligns across 9 bases. V trimming: 6 bases; J trimming: 7 bases; junction bases outside the gene matches: 6. Looked up from germline, CDR1 is WSHSY and CDR2 is SAAADI. This CDR3 contains 14 residues.

This clone was seen more than once but under ten times. The chain has TRBV11-2 and TRBJ1-5; D is possibly TRBD1 (6 bases). CDR1 SGHAT and CDR2 FQNNGV come from the germline V gene. The CDR3 has 18 amino acids. The V end lost 1 base, the J end lost 3 bases, and 19 bases lay between the germline ends. The CDR3 loop reads CASSLGSRGQGPNQPQHF. CDR3 sequence (DNA): TGTGCCAGCAGCTTAGGGTCGCGGGGGCAGGGACCCAATCAGCCCCAGCATTTT.

The genes are TRBV5-1 and TRBJ2-1; D is unresolved. The CDR3 sequence is 13 residues long. The V gene's germline CDR1 is SGHRS and CDR2 YFSETQ. V lost 0 bases and J lost 6, with 7 bases in between. CDR3 in amino acids: CASSLAPFNEQFF. CDR3 bases: TGCGCCAGCAGCTTGGCCCCCTTCAATGAGCAGTTCTTC.